This T cell receptor beta chain was observed in a study of T cell changes during pregnancy in multiple sclerosis. CDR1 and CDR2 from the germline V gene are LGHNA and YSLEER. The CDR3 runs to 13 residues. V was pared by 4 bases and J by 6 bases, with 3 bases of the junction left unmatched. Produced via immunoSEQ multiplex PCR; TCRdb's table is partial and in-frame only. The sample gives 100,000 to 110,000 clones, 92% of which show up once; about 2% is in the top ten. This rearrangement joins TRBV4-3 to TRBJ1-2; 9 bases match TRBD1. The sample was peripheral blood, taken after pregnancy. The sequence was obtained from a female donor with multiple sclerosis, enrolled in a pregnancy study. The CDR3 DNA follows: TGCGCCAGCAGCCCCGGGACAGGGAATGGCTACACCTTC. Protein product: CASSPGTGNGYTF.